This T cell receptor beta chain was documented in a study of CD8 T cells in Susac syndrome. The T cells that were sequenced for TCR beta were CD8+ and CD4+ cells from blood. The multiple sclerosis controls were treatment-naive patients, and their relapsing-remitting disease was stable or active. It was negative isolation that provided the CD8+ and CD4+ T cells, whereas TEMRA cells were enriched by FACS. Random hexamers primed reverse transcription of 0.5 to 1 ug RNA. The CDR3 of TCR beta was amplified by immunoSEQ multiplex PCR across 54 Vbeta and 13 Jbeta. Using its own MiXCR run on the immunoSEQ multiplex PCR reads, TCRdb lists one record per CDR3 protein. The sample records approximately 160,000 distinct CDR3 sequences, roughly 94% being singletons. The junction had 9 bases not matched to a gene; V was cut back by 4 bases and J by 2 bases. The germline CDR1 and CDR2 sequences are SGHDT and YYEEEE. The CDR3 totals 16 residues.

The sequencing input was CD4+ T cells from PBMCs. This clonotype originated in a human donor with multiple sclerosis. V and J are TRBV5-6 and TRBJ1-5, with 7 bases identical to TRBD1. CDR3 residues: CASSVGTASRNQPQHF. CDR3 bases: TGTGCCAGCAGCGTCGGGACAGCTAGCCGCAATCAGCCCCAGCATTTT.